This T cell receptor (beta chain) derives from a study of T cells in Graves' hyperthyroidism and ophthalmopathy. Researchers amplified the TCR beta CDR3 regions from RNA transcripts. The TCR CDR3 first-round RT-PCR relied on the HTBI primer set. Each CDR3 protein gets one entry after TCRdb re-called the multiplex PCR reads with MiXCR. The top ten hold roughly 15% of the sample, which has about 350,000 distinct CDR3 sequences, around 18% seen once. Pregnant or lactating patients were excluded, as were those with uncontrolled infection or other autoimmune disease. There are 13 residues in the CDR3. V was shortened by 1 base and J by 5 bases, with 9 bases between the two germline ends. From germline, CDR1 is LGHDT and CDR2 YNNKEL (reference sequence). There are many counts of this clonotype.

This sequence originates from a woman between 40 and 50 years old with Graves' ophthalmopathy. The chain recombines TRBV3-1 with TRBJ2-7; the D gene is possibly TRBD2 (5 bases). Sequencing used blood. The CDR3 loop reads CASSQVSGNEQYF. The CDR3 DNA follows: TGTGCCAGCAGCCAAGTTTCGGGGAACGAGCAGTACTTC.